This note documents a single T cell receptor (beta chain) sequence. This clone was detected once. Its antigen is currently not known. Base qualities were left out, and no much larger clone turns up one base away. Reading from cysteine to phenylalanine, the CDR3 counts 11 amino acids. Here the CDR3 DNA is all that survives: 33 bases in frame from base 1. CDR1 and CDR2, per the germline V gene, are SGHRS and YFSETQ. V is pared back by 4 bases and J by 8 bases, with 9 bases lying between the germline termini. The sample's time point label, decoded: week 47, end of study. Every vaccine dose consisted of 300 ug of a 20-mer mutant IDH1 peptide in Montanide, administered subcutaneously together with topical imiquimod. Patients received eight vaccinations in weeks 1, 3, 5, 7, 11, 15, 19 and 23, corresponding to visits V03 through V10. Newly diagnosed WHO grade 3 or 4 IDH1-mutant astrocytomas showing loss of nuclear ATRX were present in the donors. The samples were drawn from NOA16, a multicentre, single-arm, open-label phase I trial in Germany that tested a mutant IDH1 peptide vaccine in humans for the first time. Genomic DNA for TCRB sequencing was extracted from EDTA blood using the DNeasy Blood and Tissue Kit.

This sample was included in a study of a mutant IDH1 vaccine in newly diagnosed glioma listed by TCRdb under 2021. Some background on the complete study: Vaccination was initiated 4-6 weeks after radiotherapy alone, or concurrently with temozolomide cycles in the chemotherapy-containing groups. Before enrollment, most patients had been given radiochemotherapy with temozolomide as standard therapy, while the rest had received either radiotherapy alone or temozolomide alone. Peripheral blood was collected at six visits: V03 (baseline), V05, V07, V10, V12 and V13. Longitudinal TCRB deep sequencing was performed for some 25 treated patients wherever samples were available for exploratory analyses. The roughly 32 treated patients were approximately 62% male and approximately 40% female, with a mean age of approximately 40 years. The week-35 safety follow-up took place at visit V12, and the week-47 end of study took place at visit V13.

What the research found in general, with its limitations: According to the authors, sample limitations meant that analyses of patient blood samples could not be reproduced. PBMC samples for TCRB deep sequencing were selected based on availability. Immune responses induced by the vaccine were seen in over 80% of patients across multiple MHC alleles. Changes in the top peripheral T cell clonotypes picked up by TCRB sequencing did not appear to be linked to pseudoprogression.

Library method: the immunoSEQ multiplex PCR assay. Rearranged TCR beta chain sequences were amplified with the hsTCRB Kit following the manufacturer's protocol. TCRB libraries were sequenced on an Illumina MiSeq. In the original analysis: The kit vendor's proprietary platform handled demultiplexing, trimming and gene mapping. What TCRdb holds here is the immuneACCESS table cut down to in-frame rearrangements. Part of the clones is not present; checked against another copy, under half of the missing clones reflect an unresolved V gene, and the others are unexplained. Clone size and V and J calls were adopted from that table, with D and trimming inferred from the DNA. Recorded for this sample are tens of thousands of clones; almost 65% of them occurred a single time. Roughly 5% of the sample comes from the top ten.

Recombination joined TRBV5-1 with TRBJ1-1; confidence is insufficient to name the D gene. The receptor's source is a man aged 40-49 years with glioma. Some clones in this sample may be carry-over from other donors' samples. Specimen: peripheral blood mononuclear cells (PBMCs), collected from a glioma patient whose treatment included an IDH1 peptide vaccine. The CDR3 has the sequence CASSADSEAFF. The sequenced DNA: TGCGCCAGCAGCGCTGACTCCGAAGCTTTCTTT.